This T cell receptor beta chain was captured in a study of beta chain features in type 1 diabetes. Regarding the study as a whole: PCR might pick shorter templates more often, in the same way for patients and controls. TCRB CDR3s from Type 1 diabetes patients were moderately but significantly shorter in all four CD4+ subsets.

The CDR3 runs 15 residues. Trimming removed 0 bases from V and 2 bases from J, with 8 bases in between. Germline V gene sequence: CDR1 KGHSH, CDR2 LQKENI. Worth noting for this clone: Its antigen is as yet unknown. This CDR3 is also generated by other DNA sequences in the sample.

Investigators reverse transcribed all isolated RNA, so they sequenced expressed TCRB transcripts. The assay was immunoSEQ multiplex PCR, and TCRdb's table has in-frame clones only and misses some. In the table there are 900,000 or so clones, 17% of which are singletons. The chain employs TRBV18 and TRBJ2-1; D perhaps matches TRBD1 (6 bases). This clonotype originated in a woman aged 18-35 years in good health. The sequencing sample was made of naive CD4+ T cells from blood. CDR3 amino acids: CASSPPGTPYNEQFF. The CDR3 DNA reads TGTGCCAGCTCACCACCCGGGACACCCTACAATGAGCAGTTCTTC.